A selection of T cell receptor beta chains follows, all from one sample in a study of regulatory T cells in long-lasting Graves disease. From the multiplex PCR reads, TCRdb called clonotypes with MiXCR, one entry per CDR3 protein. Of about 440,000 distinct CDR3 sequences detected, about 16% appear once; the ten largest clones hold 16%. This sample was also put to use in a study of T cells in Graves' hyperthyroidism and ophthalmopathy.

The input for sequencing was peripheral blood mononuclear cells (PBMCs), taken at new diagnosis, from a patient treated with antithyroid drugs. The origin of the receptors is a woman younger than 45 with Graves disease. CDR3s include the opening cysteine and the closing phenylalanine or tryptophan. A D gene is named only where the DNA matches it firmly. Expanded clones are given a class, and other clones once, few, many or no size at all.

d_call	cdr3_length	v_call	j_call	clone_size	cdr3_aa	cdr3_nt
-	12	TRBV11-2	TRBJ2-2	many	CASSTGPGELFF	TGTGCCAGCAGTACCGGGCCCGGGGAGCTGTTTTTT
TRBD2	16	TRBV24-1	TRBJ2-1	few	CATSDPSSGPYNEQFF	TGTGCCACCAGTGACCCGTCTAGCGGTCCCTACAATGAGCAGTTCTTC
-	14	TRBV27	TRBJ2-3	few	CASRLALSTDTQYF	TGTGCCAGCAGATTGGCCCTCAGCACAGATACGCAGTATTTT
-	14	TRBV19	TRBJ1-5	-	CASSPQGGGQPQHF	TGTGCCAGTAGTCCACAGGGCGGGGGACAGCCCCAGCATTTT
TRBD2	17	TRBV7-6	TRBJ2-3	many	CASSLTTSGRLTDTQYF	TGTGCCAGCAGCTTAACAACTAGCGGGAGGTTAACAGATACGCAGTATTTT
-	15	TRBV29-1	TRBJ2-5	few	CSVVWGAGGKETQYF	TGCAGCGTTGTCTGGGGGGCAGGGGGTAAAGAGACCCAGTACTTC
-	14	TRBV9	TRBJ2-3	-	CASSVGQPTDTQYF	TGTGCCAGCAGCGTGGGTCAGCCCACAGATACGCAGTATTTT
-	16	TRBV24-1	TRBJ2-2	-	CATSDPTPRRGGELFF	TGTGCCACCAGTGATCCGACACCCCGACGGGGAGGGGAGCTGTTTTTT
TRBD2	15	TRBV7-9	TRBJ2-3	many	CASSFAGTSGSAQYF	TGTGCCAGCAGCTTCGCTGGGACTAGCGGGAGTGCGCAGTATTTT
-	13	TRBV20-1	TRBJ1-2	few	CSADVGEDYGYTF	TGCAGTGCCGACGTCGGGGAGGACTATGGCTACACCTTC
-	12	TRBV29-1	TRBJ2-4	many	CSHRGHGNIQYF	TGCAGCCACCGGGGCCATGGGAACATTCAGTACTTC
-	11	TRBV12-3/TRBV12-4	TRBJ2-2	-	CASTPYGELFF	TGTGCCAGCACCCCTTACGGGGAGCTGTTTTTT
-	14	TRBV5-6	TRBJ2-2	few	CASSLEGLPGELFF	TGTGCCAGCAGCTTAGAGGGTCTTCCCGGGGAGCTGTTTTTT
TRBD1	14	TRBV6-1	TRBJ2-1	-	CASNPTGAYNEQFF	TGTGCCAGCAACCCAACAGGGGCCTACAATGAGCAGTTCTTC
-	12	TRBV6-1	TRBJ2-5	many	CAIQGPKETQYF	TGTGCCATACAGGGTCCGAAAGAGACCCAGTACTTC
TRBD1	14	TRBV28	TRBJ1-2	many	CASSRDRGLRGYTF	TGTGCCAGCAGTAGGGACAGGGGGCTTCGTGGCTACACCTTC
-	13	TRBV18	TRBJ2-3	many	CASSPPGLDTQYF	TGTGCCAGCTCACCACCGGGTTTAGATACGCAGTATTTT
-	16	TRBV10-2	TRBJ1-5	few	CASSESVGIMYQPQHF	TGCGCCAGCAGTGAGTCTGTGGGGATAATGTATCAGCCCCAGCATTTT
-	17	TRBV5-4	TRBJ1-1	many	CASSLGGQLTMNTEAFF	TGTGCCAGCAGCTTGGGGGGTCAACTTACCATGAACACTGAAGCTTTCTTT
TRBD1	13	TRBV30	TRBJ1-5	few	CAWSVQGRQPQHF	TGTGCCTGGAGTGTACAGGGGAGGCAGCCCCAGCATTTT
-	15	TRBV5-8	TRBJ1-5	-	CASSHEARGRLPQHF	TGTGCCAGCAGCCATGAAGCCAGGGGCCGTTTACCCCAGCATTTT
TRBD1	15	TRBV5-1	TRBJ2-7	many	CASSLVWTGVYEQYF	TGCGCCAGCAGCTTGGTATGGACAGGGGTCTACGAGCAGTACTTC
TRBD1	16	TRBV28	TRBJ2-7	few	CASSLGWTGGIYEQYF	TGTGCCAGCAGTTTAGGGTGGACAGGGGGCATCTACGAGCAGTACTTC
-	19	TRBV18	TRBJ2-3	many	CASSPYGQNSFLVGDTQYF	TGTGCCAGCTCACCATACGGACAGAACTCCTTTCTAGTTGGGGATACGCAGTATTTT
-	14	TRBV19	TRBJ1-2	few	CASRGIGVSYGYTF	TGTGCCAGTAGGGGGATCGGTGTGAGCTATGGCTACACCTTC
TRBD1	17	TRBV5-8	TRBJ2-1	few	CASSLHPGTGAYNEQFF	TGTGCCAGCAGCTTACATCCCGGGACAGGGGCCTACAATGAGCAGTTCTTC
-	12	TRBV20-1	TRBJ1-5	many	CSVVPGNQPQHF	TGCAGTGTTGTCCCGGGAAATCAGCCCCAGCATTTT
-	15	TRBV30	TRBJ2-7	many	CAWTGLRDGPYEQYF	TGTGCCTGGACTGGGTTAAGGGACGGTCCCTACGAGCAGTACTTC
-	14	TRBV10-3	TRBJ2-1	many	CAISVGSGYNEQFF	TGTGCCATCAGTGTCGGGAGTGGGTACAATGAGCAGTTCTTC
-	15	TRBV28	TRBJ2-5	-	CASSLLQAGMETQYF	TGTGCCAGCAGTTTACTTCAGGCAGGGATGGAGACCCAGTACTTC
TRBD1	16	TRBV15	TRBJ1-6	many	CATSRATGRHNSPLHF	TGTGCCACCAGCAGAGCGACAGGGCGGCATAATTCACCCCTCCACTTT
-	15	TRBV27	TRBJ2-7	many	CASSTGPARIYEQYF	TGTGCCAGCAGTACAGGACCGGCACGGATCTACGAGCAGTACTTC
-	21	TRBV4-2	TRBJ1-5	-	CASSQGLGGGFKTYSNQPQHF	TGTGCCAGCAGCCAAGGGCTCGGGGGGGGGTTCAAAACATATAGCAATCAGCCCCAGCATTTT
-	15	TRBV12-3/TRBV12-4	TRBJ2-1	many	CASSPPWGVGNEQFF	TGTGCCAGCAGTCCCCCTTGGGGGGTGGGCAATGAGCAGTTCTTC
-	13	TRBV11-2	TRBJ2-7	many	CASRLLGGYEQYF	TGTGCCAGCAGGTTATTGGGGGGCTACGAGCAGTACTTC
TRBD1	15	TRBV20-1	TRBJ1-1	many	CSASGDRVVLTEAFF	TGCAGTGCTAGTGGGGACAGGGTCGTATTAACTGAAGCTTTCTTT
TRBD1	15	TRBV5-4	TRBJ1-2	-	CASSWGQLVNYGYTF	TGTGCCAGCAGCTGGGGACAGCTCGTTAACTATGGCTACACCTTC
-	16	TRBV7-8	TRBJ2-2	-	CASSLGAWANTGELFF	TGTGCCAGCAGCTTAGGGGCCTGGGCGAACACCGGGGAGCTGTTTTTT
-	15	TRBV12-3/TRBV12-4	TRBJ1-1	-	CASSFLGAANTEAFF	TGTGCCAGCAGTTTCTTGGGGGCTGCGAACACTGAAGCTTTCTTT
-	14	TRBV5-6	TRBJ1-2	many	CASSTGAGPGGYTF	TGTGCCAGCAGCACCGGCGCGGGGCCCGGCGGCTACACCTTC
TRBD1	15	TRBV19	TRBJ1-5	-	CASSDTGASGQPQHF	TGTGCCAGTAGTGATACAGGGGCCTCAGGGCAGCCCCAGCATTTT
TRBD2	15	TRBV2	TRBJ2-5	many	CASRASGGAGETQYF	TGTGCCAGCAGAGCTAGCGGCGGGGCCGGAGAGACCCAGTACTTC
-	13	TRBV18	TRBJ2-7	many	CASSPGGQGEQYF	TGTGCCAGCTCACCGGGGGGGCAGGGCGAGCAGTACTTC
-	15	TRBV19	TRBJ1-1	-	CASSIGRNLNTEAFF	TGTGCCAGTAGTATTGGGCGGAACCTGAACACTGAAGCTTTCTTT
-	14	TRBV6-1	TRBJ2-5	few	CASTVASPGETQYF	TGTGCCAGCACGGTTGCCTCCCCCGGAGAGACCCAGTACTTC
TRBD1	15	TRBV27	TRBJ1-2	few	CASSFTARGLYGYTF	TGTGCCAGCAGTTTCACGGCCAGGGGGCTATATGGCTACACCTTC
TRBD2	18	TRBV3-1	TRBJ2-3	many	CASSRGTSGRHITDTQYF	TGTGCCAGCAGCCGCGGGACTAGCGGGAGGCATATCACAGATACGCAGTATTTT
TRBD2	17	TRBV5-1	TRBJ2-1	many	CASSLTSGRAYFGEQFF	TGCGCCAGCAGCTTGACTAGCGGGAGGGCCTATTTCGGCGAGCAGTTCTTC
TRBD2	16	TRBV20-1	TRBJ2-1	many	CSADGLAGGPADEQFF	TGCAGTGCTGATGGACTAGCGGGAGGGCCTGCCGATGAGCAGTTCTTC
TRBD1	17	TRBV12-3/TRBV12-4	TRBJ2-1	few	CASSSPRQGIKVGEQFF	TGCGCCAGCAGTTCTCCTAGACAGGGGATAAAAGTAGGTGAGCAGTTCTTC
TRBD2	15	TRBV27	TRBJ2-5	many	CASARTSGSTETQYF	TGTGCCAGCGCCCGGACTAGCGGGAGTACGGAGACCCAGTACTTC